A selection of T cell receptor beta chains follows, all from one sample in a study of early T cells in non-severe SARS-CoV-2 infection. TCRdb processed the 5' RACE reads anew with MiXCR; each CDR3 protein has one entry. The table lists about 70,000 distinct CDR3 sequences, roughly 12% of them singletons. Sequencing was performed on whole blood. These receptors were collected from an adult who was a healthcare worker with PCR-confirmed SARS-CoV-2 infection or an uninfected control (not recorded which). Each CDR3 is given with its conserved first and last residue. Each record gives: clone size, V gene, CDR3 protein. Size values are once, few and many counts, or a class for expanded clones, and some rows have none.

clone_size: few
v_call: TRBV29-1
cdr3_aa: CSVEGVRETDTQYF

clone_size: many
v_call: TRBV7-9
cdr3_aa: CASSAGTSGVDEQFF

clone_size: -
v_call: TRBV12-3/TRBV12-4
cdr3_aa: CASSQVNDYGYTF

clone_size: many
v_call: TRBV14
cdr3_aa: CASSHGGFAETQYF

clone_size: few
v_call: TRBV5-1
cdr3_aa: CASSLNDPQGEKLFF

clone_size: many
v_call: TRBV21-1
cdr3_aa: CASSKVSGPHQPQHF

clone_size: many
v_call: TRBV7-6
cdr3_aa: CASRPGQGEGYTF

clone_size: few
v_call: TRBV7-2
cdr3_aa: CASSREKIAGVEQYF

clone_size: -
v_call: TRBV15
cdr3_aa: CATSRDLWGYEQYF

clone_size: many
v_call: TRBV5-1
cdr3_aa: CASSFGNYGYTF

clone_size: many
v_call: TRBV20-1
cdr3_aa: CSATPPTGLYEQYF

clone_size: many
v_call: TRBV24-1
cdr3_aa: CATSDTVGTGPGYTF

clone_size: many
v_call: TRBV11-2
cdr3_aa: CASRPSGTSGEETQYF

clone_size: few
v_call: TRBV30
cdr3_aa: CAWSRTSGRTDTQYF

clone_size: few
v_call: TRBV3-1
cdr3_aa: CASSRPGQGLYEQYF

clone_size: few
v_call: TRBV7-9
cdr3_aa: CASSPNPGQGWGTGELFF

clone_size: -
v_call: TRBV13
cdr3_aa: CASSGGQGYTEAFF

clone_size: few
v_call: TRBV11-2
cdr3_aa: CASSSIQGPGANVLTF

clone_size: many
v_call: TRBV13
cdr3_aa: CASSLRDRGTTFF

clone_size: many
v_call: TRBV5-1
cdr3_aa: CASSLMGPSSYEQYF

clone_size: once
v_call: TRBV11-2
cdr3_aa: CASSFISGGSYEQYF

clone_size: many
v_call: TRBV6-2/TRBV6-3
cdr3_aa: CASSYGLVYEQYF